The following is a T cell receptor beta chain sequence with its context. This sample was taken from a study of blood T cell repertoires in COVID-19. Across the study: Both acute and convalescent COVID-19 samples were obtained from the United States, Italy and Spain. T cells, B-cell-depleted T cells, or PBMCs supplied cDNA or gDNA.

CDR3 length: 18 amino acids. V gave up 0 bases and J gave up 0 bases; unmatched junction bases: 9. Germline assignment: CDR1 ENHRY and CDR2 SYGVKD. The authors' processing: Amplifying reference gene primers gave estimates of nucleated cell counts. The table came from immunoSEQ multiplex PCR; TCRdb's copy has only in-frame clones and leaves some out. The V and J calls and clone size are taken from that table; D and trimming were inferred from the DNA. In the table there are fewer than 250,000 clones, more than 75% of which are singletons. Sequences were obtained from peripheral blood. The TCR sequence derives from a man in his 60s with acute or convalescent COVID-19. The chain couples TRBV10-3 to TRBJ1-1; 8 nucleotides align to TRBD1. CDR3 bases: TGTGCCATCAGTGAGTCGAGTCAGGGGGCCTTGATGAACACTGAAGCTTTCTTT. Amino acids: CAISESSQGALMNTEAFF.